These 26 T cell receptor beta chains were all obtained from the same sample, sequenced in a study of blood T cell repertoires in COVID-19 (dated by TCRdb to about 2020). Library creation used the immunoSEQ multiplex PCR assay. The table was pulled from immuneACCESS by TCRdb, which kept in-frame rearrangements only. Such tables lose some clones; where checked, under half of the loss comes from unresolved V genes, and the rest has no known cause. The sample table holds approximately 200,000 clones, of which 89% were seen once. Approximately 2.5% of the sample is taken by the ten largest. The specimen sequenced was PBMCs or T cells enriched from blood (not recorded which). The receptors come from a woman between 40 and 50 years old with acute COVID-19.

The chain uses TRBV2 and TRBJ2-7; D remains unclear. There are 11 residues in the CDR3. Trimming left V 8 bases short and J 6 bases short, with 11 bases between. The germline CDR1 and CDR2 sequences are SNHLY and FYNNEI. The CDR3 reads CASQHPGEQYF. CDR3 sequence (DNA): TGTGCCAGCCAACACCCGGGCGAGCAGTACTTC.

The rearrangement links TRBV5-1 to TRBJ2-3; TRBD2 matches at 7 bases. Per germline, CDR1 SGHRS and CDR2 YFSETQ. The CDR3 extends over 14 amino acids. V lost 2 bases, J lost 2 bases, and 2 bases stayed unmatched. The CDR3 spells CASSFGGYTDTQYF. The CDR3 DNA reads TGCGCCAGCAGCTTCGGGGGGTACACAGATACGCAGTATTTT.

The V gene is TRBV6-5, the J gene TRBJ2-1; TRBD1 matches at 7 bases. The CDR3 runs 15 residues. Looked up from germline, CDR1 is MNHEY and CDR2 is SVGAGI. The V and J ends lost 5 bases and 0 bases, in that order; junction bases with no gene match: 4. DNA of the CDR3: TGTGCCAGCAGTCCGGACAGGAGCTCCTACAATGAGCAGTTCTTC. Translating it yields CASSPDRSSYNEQFF.

The rearrangement joins TRBV28 to TRBJ1-2; 7 bases map to TRBD1. The V and J ends lost 5 bases and 2 bases, in that order; junction bases with no gene match: 5. The CDR3 sequence is 14 residues long. CDR1 and CDR2 from the germline V gene are MDHEN and SYDVKM. The DNA of the CDR3 is TGTGCCAGCAGTAACCGACAGGGAAACTATGGCTACACCTTC. This codes for CASSNRQGNYGYTF.

The rearrangement links TRBV10-3 to TRBJ1-6; 7 nucleotides align to TRBD1. Germline trimming cut 5 bases from V and 5 bases from J; bases unmatched to any gene: 6. This CDR3 is 15 amino acids long. The germline V gene encodes CDR1 ENHRY and CDR2 SYGVKD. CDR3 sequence: CAISPGTENNSPLHF. CDR3 nucleotides: TGTGCCATCAGTCCTGGGACAGAGAATAATTCACCCCTCCACTTT.

The CDR3 reads CASSLGQGESEQYF. The CDR3 coding sequence is TGTGCCAGCAGCTTGGGCCAGGGGGAGTCGGAGCAGTACTTC. The genes are TRBV5-6 and TRBJ2-7; the match to TRBD1 covers 7 bases. This CDR3 has 14 residues. Germline lookup yields CDR1 SGHDT and CDR2 YYEEEE. V lost 0 bases to trimming and J lost 7 bases; unmatched junction nucleotides: 7.

This rearrangement joins TRBV20-1 to TRBJ1-6, with a tentative D call TRBD1 (5 bases). The V and J ends lost 3 bases and 7 bases respectively, with 16 bases between them. The CDR3 runs to 15 residues. Germline CDR1 and CDR2: DFQATT and SNEGSKA (reference sequence). CDR3 sequence: CSASLGQGGNSPLHF. In DNA, the CDR3 is TGCAGTGCTAGTCTGGGGCAGGGAGGCAATTCACCCCTCCACTTT.

The chain couples TRBV28 to TRBJ1-2, with D possibly matching TRBD1 (6 bases). Trimming shortened V by 8 bases and J by 6 bases, and 13 bases separated the two germline ends. Germline CDR1 reads MDHEN; CDR2 reads SYDVKM. This CDR3 has 12 amino acids. Here the CDR3 reads CASGTPKDGYTF. CDR3 DNA: TGTGCCAGCGGGACACCGAAAGATGGCTACACCTTC.

The chain has TRBV25-1 and TRBJ2-2; 9 bases fit TRBD1. Trimming took 3 bases from V and 2 from J; bases not matched to a gene: 1. This CDR3 is 15 amino acids long. Looked up from germline, CDR1 is MGHDK and CDR2 is SYGVNS. The CDR3 spells CASSEDRGNTGELFF. CDR3 coding DNA: TGTGCCAGCAGTGAGGACAGGGGAAACACCGGGGAGCTGTTTTTT.

This clone occurred once. The chain couples TRBV15 to TRBJ2-7; D remains ambiguous. The CDR3 loop spans 14 amino acids. CDR1 is LNHNV and CDR2 is YYDKDF in the germline V gene (reference sequence). Trimming stripped 0 bases from V and 7 bases from J, with 13 bases between. CDR3 sequence reads: CATSRDGRRGEQYF. Written as DNA, the CDR3 is TGTGCCACCAGCAGAGATGGTAGGCGCGGAGAGCAGTACTTC.

The V call is TRBV5-4, the J call TRBJ1-1, with 8 bases lining up with TRBD1. This CDR3 is 17 amino acids long. The V and J ends lost 0 bases and 3 bases, in that order; junction bases with no gene match: 10. Germline values: CDR1 SGHNT, CDR2 YYREEE (reference sequence). The CDR3 here is CASSLVGLPGGYTEAFF. CDR3 nucleotide sequence: TGTGCCAGCAGCTTGGTTGGCTTGCCAGGGGGCTACACTGAAGCTTTCTTT.

The V call is TRBV4-2, the J call TRBJ2-1, with D perhaps TRBD1 (6 bases). The CDR3 runs to 14 residues. The germline V gene encodes CDR1 LGHNA and CDR2 YNFKEQ. Trimming took off 6 bases at V and 1 base at J, with 10 bases between the two ends. CDR3 region: CASRRGQSYNEQFF. The DNA of the CDR3 is TGTGCCAGCAGACGGGGACAATCCTACAATGAGCAGTTCTTC.

This CDR3 is CASSYGTVGNTIYF. CDR3 in DNA: TGTGCCAGCAGTTACGGGACAGTGGGAAACACCATATATTTT. This rearrangement joins TRBV6-5 to TRBJ1-3, with 7 bases lining up with TRBD1. The CDR3 is 14 residues long. The germline gives CDR1 MNHEY, CDR2 SVGAGI. V lost 2 bases, J lost 4 bases, and 2 bases stayed unmatched.

V and J are TRBV28 and TRBJ1-6, with 7 bases fitting TRBD1. CDR3 length equals 17 residues. V shed 6 bases and J 0 bases; nucleotides not matched to a gene: 8. Germline CDR1 is MDHEN and CDR2 is SYDVKM. DNA for the CDR3: TGTGCCAGCAGGGGAAAGGGGGCTGGCTCCTATAATTCACCCCTCCACTTT. Residues: CASRGKGAGSYNSPLHF.

The V call is TRBV6-5, the J call TRBJ1-5; a weak D match, TRBD1 (5 bases). The V gene's germline CDR1 is MNHEY and CDR2 SVGAGI. The CDR3 loop spans 15 amino acids. V was cut by 4 bases and J by 2 bases, with 12 bases left in between. CDR3 in DNA: TGTGCCAGCAGTTCATCAGGGTGGGGCAATCAGCCCCAGCATTTT. Its protein product is CASSSSGWGNQPQHF.

V usage is TRBV7-6 and J usage is TRBJ2-3, with D maybe TRBD2 (5 bases). Trimming took 0 bases from V and 2 from J, leaving 6 bases between them. Germline CDR1 and CDR2: SGHVS and FNYEAQ. The CDR3 is made up of 14 amino acids. CDR3 protein: CASSLAGATDTQYF. In DNA, the CDR3 is TGTGCCAGCAGCTTAGCGGGAGCCACAGATACGCAGTATTTT.

The chain is built from TRBV5-1 and TRBJ1-2, with no clear D. Per germline, CDR1 SGHRS and CDR2 YFSETQ. V dropped 0 bases and J dropped 7 bases, with 10 bases sitting between them. This CDR3 region has 13 residues. CDR3 bases: TGCGCCAGCAGCTTGGAAGGTGCGGCTGGCTACACCTTC. It translates to CASSLEGAAGYTF.

The chain joins TRBV29-1 to TRBJ2-7, with TRBD2 matching 10 bases. From germline, CDR1 is SQVTM and CDR2 ANQGSEA. The CDR3 spans 15 residues. V lost 2 bases and J lost 2; bases outside the gene matches: 6. The CDR3 protein is CSVELRTSGTYEQYF. The CDR3 DNA reads TGCAGCGTTGAATTAAGGACTAGCGGAACCTACGAGCAGTACTTC.

The chain recombines TRBV19 with TRBJ2-3; TRBD2 aligns across 7 bases. CDR3 length equals 15 residues. The junction had 8 bases not matched to a gene; V was cut back by 7 bases and J by 1 base. Germline CDR1 and CDR2: LNHDA and SQIVND (reference sequence). The CDR3 here is CASKRGGGGTDTQYF. For the CDR3, the DNA is TGTGCCAGTAAGAGAGGCGGGGGAGGCACAGATACGCAGTATTTT. Together with reference TRBV19 and TRBJ2-3, the CDR3 gives the full variable domain: DGGITQSPKYLFRKEGQNVTLSCEQNLNHDAMYWYRQDPGQGLRLIYYSQIVNDFQKGDIAEGYSVSREKKESFPLTVTSAQKNPTAFYLCASKRGGGGTDTQYFGPGTRLTVL.

This clone occurred once. The rearrangement joins TRBV30 to TRBJ1-6, with D unclear. The germline V gene encodes CDR1 GTSNPN and CDR2 SVGIG (reference sequence). Trimming cost V 5 bases and J 13 bases, with 18 bases left between them. The length of the CDR3 is 13 residues. This CDR3 is CAWGPGANSPLHF. CDR3 DNA: TGTGCCTGGGGACCGGGTGCCAACTCCCCCCTCCACTTT.

This rearrangement joins TRBV6-5 to TRBJ1-3; D gene unclear. The germline V gene encodes CDR1 MNHEY and CDR2 SVGAGI. Deletions cut 8 bases from V and 0 bases from J, with 8 bases between. The CDR3 has 13 residues. The CDR3 spells CASSGSSGNTIYF. For the CDR3, the DNA is TGTGCCAGCTCAGGTAGCTCTGGAAACACCATATATTTT.

This sequence joins TRBV6-2 or TRBV6-3 and TRBJ2-4; D is possibly TRBD1 (6 bases). CDR1 is MNHEY, CDR2 SVGEGT, per germline. This CDR3 comprises 14 residues. The ends were cut back, 6 bases at V and 4 bases at J, with 13 bases in the middle. The CDR3 is CASSETGLKNIQYF. The CDR3 bases are TGTGCCAGCAGCGAAACAGGGCTAAAAAACATTCAGTACTTC.

CDR3 DNA sequence: TGTGCCATCCAGAGCGGGACCTCCTACGAGCAGTACTTC. It specifies CAIQSGTSYEQYF. The chain carries TRBV10-3 and TRBJ2-7, with 7 bases that match TRBD2. Germline CDR1 and CDR2: ENHRY and SYGVKD. V trimming: 8 bases; J trimming: 0 bases; junction bases outside the gene matches: 4. This CDR3 contains 13 residues.

The genes are TRBV7-9 and TRBJ1-1, with 7 bases matching TRBD1. The CDR3 is 14 amino acids. Unmatched junction bases numbered 8, after V lost 8 bases and J lost 2 bases. Germline CDR1 is SEHNR and CDR2 is FQNEAQ (reference sequence). CDR3 nucleotide sequence: TGTGCCAGCGCGACGACAGGGTTTAACACTGAAGCTTTCTTT. Residues: CASATTGFNTEAFF.

The CDR3: CASSELGGGGNEQFF. CDR3 in DNA: TGTGCCAGCAGTGAATTAGGGGGGGGTGGCAATGAGCAGTTCTTC. The chain combines TRBV2 with TRBJ2-1; possibly TRBD2 for D (7 bases). Trimming took off 2 bases at V and 6 bases at J, with 14 bases between the two ends. Per germline, CDR1 SNHLY and CDR2 FYNNEI. This CDR3 region has 15 residues.

The chain joins TRBV27 to TRBJ2-1; 8 positions agree with TRBD2. V gave up 5 bases and J gave up 4 bases; unmatched junction bases: 13. The germline gives CDR1 MNHEY, CDR2 SMNVEV (reference sequence). CDR3 length: 17 amino acids. The CDR3: CASSAIGGTRRYNEQFF. The CDR3 nucleotides read TGTGCCAGCAGTGCTATAGGGGGGACTAGGCGGTACAATGAGCAGTTCTTC.